These T cell receptor beta chains were read from a single sample in a study of T cells after yellow fever vaccination. From the 5' RACE reads, TCRdb called clonotypes with MiXCR, one entry per CDR3 protein. The sample holds 50,000 or so distinct CDR3 sequences, approximately 6.6% seen once. The sample here was CD8+ T cells not binding an NS4B(214-222) dextramer, sorted from PBMCs, taken approximately 40 days after the first yellow fever vaccination. The receptors here all came from a man younger than 35 who received the YFV17D yellow fever vaccine. Both conserved end residues are part of each CDR3. The order of the fields is V gene, D gene, J gene, clone size, CDR3 protein, CDR3 DNA. D genes are given only for firm matches. The size of a clone is reported for some rows only, either as once, few or many, or as a class for expanded clones.

V: TRBV7-2; D: -; J: TRBJ2-1; size: many; CDR3: CASTSGGGTAGYNEQFF; DNA: TGTGCCAGCACCTCAGGAGGTGGGACGGCCGGTTACAATGAGCAGTTCTTC
V: TRBV29-1; D: TRBD2; J: TRBJ2-3; size: -; CDR3: CSGTSGGESPDTQYF; DNA: TGCAGCGGGACTAGCGGGGGGGAATCCCCAGATACGCAGTATTTT
V: TRBV11-2; D: -; J: TRBJ1-1; size: few; CDR3: CASSLDDRGPSSRGTEAFF; DNA: TGTGCCAGCAGCTTAGACGATCGGGGACCCTCAAGTAGGGGCACTGAAGCTTTCTTT
V: TRBV27; D: -; J: TRBJ1-1; size: many; CDR3: CASSFGAGSAWMNTEAFF; DNA: TGTGCCAGCAGTTTCGGGGCAGGATCTGCGTGGATGAACACTGAAGCTTTCTTT
V: TRBV18; D: TRBD1; J: TRBJ1-3; size: many; CDR3: CASSSFDRDRNTIYF; DNA: TGTGCCAGCTCATCCTTCGACAGGGATAGAAACACCATATATTTT
V: TRBV19; D: -; J: TRBJ1-5; size: -; CDR3: CASSLDTNQPQHF; DNA: TGTGCCAGTAGTTTAGACACTAATCAGCCCCAGCATTTT
V: TRBV5-1; D: -; J: TRBJ2-5; size: few; CDR3: CASSLTEGSETQYF; DNA: TGCGCCAGCAGCTTGACGGAGGGCTCGGAGACCCAGTACTTC
V: TRBV27; D: -; J: TRBJ2-7; size: many; CDR3: CASSLWGGQQYF; DNA: TGTGCCAGCAGTTTATGGGGGGGCCAGCAGTACTTC
V: TRBV2; D: TRBD2; J: TRBJ2-2; size: few; CDR3: CASSPMAGVAGELFF; DNA: TGTGCCAGCAGTCCCATGGCGGGGGTAGCCGGGGAGCTGTTTTTT
V: TRBV4-3; D: -; J: TRBJ2-7; size: few; CDR3: CASSLARGRALFEQYF; DNA: TGCGCCAGCAGCCTGGCCAGGGGCAGGGCCCTCTTCGAGCAGTACTTC
V: TRBV24-1; D: TRBD1; J: TRBJ2-1; size: -; CDR3: CATSDPGTGDEQFF; DNA: TGTGCCACCAGTGATCCCGGGACAGGAGATGAGCAGTTCTTC